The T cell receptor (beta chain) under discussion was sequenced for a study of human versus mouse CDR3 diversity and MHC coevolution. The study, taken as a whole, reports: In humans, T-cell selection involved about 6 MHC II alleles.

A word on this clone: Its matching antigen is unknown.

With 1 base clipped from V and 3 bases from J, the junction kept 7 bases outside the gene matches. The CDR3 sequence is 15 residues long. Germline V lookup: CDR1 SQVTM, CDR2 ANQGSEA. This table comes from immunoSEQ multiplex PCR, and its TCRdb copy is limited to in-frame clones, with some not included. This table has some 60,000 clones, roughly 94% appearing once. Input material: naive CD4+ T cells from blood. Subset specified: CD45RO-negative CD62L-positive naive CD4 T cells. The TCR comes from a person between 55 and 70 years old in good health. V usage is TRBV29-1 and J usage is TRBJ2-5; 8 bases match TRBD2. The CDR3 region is CSVEVSGGRKETQYF. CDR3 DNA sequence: TGCAGCGTTGAAGTGTCGGGAGGGAGAAAAGAGACCCAGTACTTC.